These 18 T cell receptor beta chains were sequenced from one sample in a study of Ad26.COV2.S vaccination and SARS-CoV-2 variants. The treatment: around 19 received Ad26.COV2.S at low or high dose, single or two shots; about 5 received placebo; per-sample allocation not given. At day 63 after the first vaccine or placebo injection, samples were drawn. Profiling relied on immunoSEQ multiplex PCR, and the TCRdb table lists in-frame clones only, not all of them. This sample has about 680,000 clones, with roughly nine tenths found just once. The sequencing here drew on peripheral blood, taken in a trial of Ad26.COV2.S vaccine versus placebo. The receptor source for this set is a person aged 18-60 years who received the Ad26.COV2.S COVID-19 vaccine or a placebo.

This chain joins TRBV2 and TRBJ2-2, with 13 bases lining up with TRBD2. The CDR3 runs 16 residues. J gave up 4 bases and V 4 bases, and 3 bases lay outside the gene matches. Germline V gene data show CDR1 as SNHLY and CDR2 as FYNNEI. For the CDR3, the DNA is TGTGCCAGCAGTGGACTAGCGGGGGGACCCACCGGGGAGCTGTTTTTT. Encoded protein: CASSGLAGGPTGELFF.

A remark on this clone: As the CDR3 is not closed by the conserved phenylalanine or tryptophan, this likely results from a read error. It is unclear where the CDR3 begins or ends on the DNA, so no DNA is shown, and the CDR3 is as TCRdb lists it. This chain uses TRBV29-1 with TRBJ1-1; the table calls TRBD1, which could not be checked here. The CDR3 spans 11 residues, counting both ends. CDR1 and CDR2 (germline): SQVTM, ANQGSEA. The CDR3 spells CSVEGLQGAQV.

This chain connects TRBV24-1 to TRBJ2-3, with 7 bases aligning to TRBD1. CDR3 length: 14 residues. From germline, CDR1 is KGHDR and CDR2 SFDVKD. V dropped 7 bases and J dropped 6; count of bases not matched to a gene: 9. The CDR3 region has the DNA TGTGCCACCAGCCGACAGGGCCTTGAGGATACGCAGTATTTT. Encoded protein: CATSRQGLEDTQYF.

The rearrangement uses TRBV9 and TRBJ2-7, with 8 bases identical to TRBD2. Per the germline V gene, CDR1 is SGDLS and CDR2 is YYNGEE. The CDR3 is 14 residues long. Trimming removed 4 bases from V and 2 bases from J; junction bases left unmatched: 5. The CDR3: CASSLSGGTYEQYF. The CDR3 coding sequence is TGTGCCAGCAGCCTCTCGGGAGGGACCTACGAGCAGTACTTC.

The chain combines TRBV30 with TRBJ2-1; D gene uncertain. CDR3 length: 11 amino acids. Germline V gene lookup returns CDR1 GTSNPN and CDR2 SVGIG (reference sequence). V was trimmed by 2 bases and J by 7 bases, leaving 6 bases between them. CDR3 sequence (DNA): TGTGCCTGGAGTTCCCAGAATGAGCAGTTCTTC. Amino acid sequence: CAWSSQNEQFF. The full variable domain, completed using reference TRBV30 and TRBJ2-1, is SQTIHQWPATLVQPVGSPLSLECTVEGTSNPNLYWYRQAAGRGLQLLFYSVGIGQISSEVPQNLSASRPQDRQFILSSKKLLLSDSGFYLCAWSSQNEQFFGPGTRLTVL.

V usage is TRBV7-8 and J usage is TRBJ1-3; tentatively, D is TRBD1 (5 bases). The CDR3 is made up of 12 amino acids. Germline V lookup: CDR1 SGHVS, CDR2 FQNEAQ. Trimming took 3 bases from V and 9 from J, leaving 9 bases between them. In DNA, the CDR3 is TGTGCCAGCAGCTTTCAGGGAGGCACCATATATTTT. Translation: CASSFQGGTIYF.

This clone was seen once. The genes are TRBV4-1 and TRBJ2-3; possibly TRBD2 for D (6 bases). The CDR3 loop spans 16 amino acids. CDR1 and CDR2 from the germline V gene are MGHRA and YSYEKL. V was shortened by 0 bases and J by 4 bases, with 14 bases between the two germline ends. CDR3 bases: TGCGCCAGCAGCCAAGACGAGTGGCTAGCGCCAGATACGCAGTATTTT. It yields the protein CASSQDEWLAPDTQYF.

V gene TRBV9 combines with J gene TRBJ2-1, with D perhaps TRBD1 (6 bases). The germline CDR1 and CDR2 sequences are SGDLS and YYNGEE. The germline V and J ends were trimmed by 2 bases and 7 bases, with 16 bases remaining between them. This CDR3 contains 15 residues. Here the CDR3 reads CASSVGTPGVNEQFF. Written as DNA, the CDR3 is TGTGCCAGCAGCGTCGGGACACCTGGAGTGAATGAGCAGTTCTTC.

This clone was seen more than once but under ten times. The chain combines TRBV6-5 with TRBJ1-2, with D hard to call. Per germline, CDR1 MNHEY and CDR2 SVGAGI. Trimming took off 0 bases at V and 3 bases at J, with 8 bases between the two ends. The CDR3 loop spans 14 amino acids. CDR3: CASSYSGMDYGYTF. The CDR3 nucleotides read TGTGCCAGCAGTTACTCAGGGATGGACTATGGCTACACCTTC.

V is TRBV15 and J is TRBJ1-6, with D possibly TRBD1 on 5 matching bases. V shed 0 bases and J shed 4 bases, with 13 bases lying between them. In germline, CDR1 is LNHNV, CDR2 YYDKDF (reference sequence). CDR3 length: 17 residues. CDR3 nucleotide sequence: TGTGCCACCAGCAGAGACCGAGGGGAATTTTATAATTCACCCCTCCACTTT. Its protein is CATSRDRGEFYNSPLHF.

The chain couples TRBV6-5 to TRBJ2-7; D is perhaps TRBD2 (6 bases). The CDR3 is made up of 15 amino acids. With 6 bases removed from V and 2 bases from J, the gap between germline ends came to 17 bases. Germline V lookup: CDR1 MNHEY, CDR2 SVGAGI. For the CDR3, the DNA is TGTGCCAGCAGGCTCCACCGGGACTCCACCTACGAGCAGTACTTC. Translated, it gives CASRLHRDSTYEQYF.

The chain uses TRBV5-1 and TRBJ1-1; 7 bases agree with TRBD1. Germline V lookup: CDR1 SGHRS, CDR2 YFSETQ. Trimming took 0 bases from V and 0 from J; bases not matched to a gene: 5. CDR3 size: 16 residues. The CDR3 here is CASSLEPGTVNTEAFF. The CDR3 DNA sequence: TGCGCCAGCAGCTTGGAACCCGGGACAGTGAACACTGAAGCTTTCTTT.

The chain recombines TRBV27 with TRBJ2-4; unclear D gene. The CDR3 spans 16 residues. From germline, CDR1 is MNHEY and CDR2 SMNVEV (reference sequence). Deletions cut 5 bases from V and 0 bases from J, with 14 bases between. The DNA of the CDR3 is TGTGCCAGCAGTCCCCCGCCTCGGACAGCCAAAAACATTCAGTACTTC. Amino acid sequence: CASSPPPRTAKNIQYF.

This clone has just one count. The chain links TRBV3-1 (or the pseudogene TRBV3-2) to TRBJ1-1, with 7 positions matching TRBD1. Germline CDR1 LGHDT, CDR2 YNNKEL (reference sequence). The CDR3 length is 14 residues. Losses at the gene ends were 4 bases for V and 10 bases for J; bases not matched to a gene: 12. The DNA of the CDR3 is TGTGCCAGCAGCCCGAAAGGACAGGCGCGTGGAGCTTTCTTT. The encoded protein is CASSPKGQARGAFF.

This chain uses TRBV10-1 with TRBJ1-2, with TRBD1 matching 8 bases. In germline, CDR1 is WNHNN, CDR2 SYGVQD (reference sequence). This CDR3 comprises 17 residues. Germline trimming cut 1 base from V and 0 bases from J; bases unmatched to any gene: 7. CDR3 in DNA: TGCGCCAGCAGTGAGTGGGTCAGGGGGCCTTCTAACTATGGCTACACCTTC. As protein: CASSEWVRGPSNYGYTF.

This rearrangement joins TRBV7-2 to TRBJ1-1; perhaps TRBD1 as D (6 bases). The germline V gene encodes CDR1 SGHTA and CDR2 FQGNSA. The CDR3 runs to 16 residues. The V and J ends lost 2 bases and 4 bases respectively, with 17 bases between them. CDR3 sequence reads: CASSLFRGTGGTEAFF. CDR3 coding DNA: TGTGCCAGCAGCTTATTCAGGGGAACGGGTGGCACTGAAGCTTTCTTT.

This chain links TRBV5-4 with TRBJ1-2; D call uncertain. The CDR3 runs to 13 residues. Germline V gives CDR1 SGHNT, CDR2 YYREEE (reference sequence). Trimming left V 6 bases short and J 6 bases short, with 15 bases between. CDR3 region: CASIDLGGDGYTF. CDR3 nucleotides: TGTGCCAGCATCGACTTGGGCGGGGATGGCTACACCTTC. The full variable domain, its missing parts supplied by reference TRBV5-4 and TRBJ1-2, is ETGVTQSPTHLIKTRGQQVTLRCSSQSGHNTVSWYQQALGQGPQFIFQYYREEENGRGNFPPRFSGLQFPNYSSELNVNALELDDSALYLCASIDLGGDGYTFGSGTRLTVV.

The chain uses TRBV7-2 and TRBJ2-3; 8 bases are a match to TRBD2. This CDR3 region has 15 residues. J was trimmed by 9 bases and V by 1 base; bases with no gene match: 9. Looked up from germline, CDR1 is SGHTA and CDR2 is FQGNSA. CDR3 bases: TGTGCCAGCAGCTTAGTTGTCGGGGGGGGAACCACGCAGTATTTT. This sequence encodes CASSLVVGGGTTQYF.